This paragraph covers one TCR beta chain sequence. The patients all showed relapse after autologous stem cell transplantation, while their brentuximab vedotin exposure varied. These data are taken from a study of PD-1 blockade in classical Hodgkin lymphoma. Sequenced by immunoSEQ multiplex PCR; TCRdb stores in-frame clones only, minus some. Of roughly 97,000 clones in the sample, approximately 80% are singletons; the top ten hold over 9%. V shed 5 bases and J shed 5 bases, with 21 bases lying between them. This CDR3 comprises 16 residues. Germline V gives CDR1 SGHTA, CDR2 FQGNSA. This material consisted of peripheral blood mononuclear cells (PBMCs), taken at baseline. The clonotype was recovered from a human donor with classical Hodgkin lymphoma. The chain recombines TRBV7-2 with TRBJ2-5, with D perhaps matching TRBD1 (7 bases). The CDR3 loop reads CASSIPRGTVGETQYF. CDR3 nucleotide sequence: TGTGCCAGCAGCATCCCCCGGGGGACAGTGGGCGAGACCCAGTACTTC.